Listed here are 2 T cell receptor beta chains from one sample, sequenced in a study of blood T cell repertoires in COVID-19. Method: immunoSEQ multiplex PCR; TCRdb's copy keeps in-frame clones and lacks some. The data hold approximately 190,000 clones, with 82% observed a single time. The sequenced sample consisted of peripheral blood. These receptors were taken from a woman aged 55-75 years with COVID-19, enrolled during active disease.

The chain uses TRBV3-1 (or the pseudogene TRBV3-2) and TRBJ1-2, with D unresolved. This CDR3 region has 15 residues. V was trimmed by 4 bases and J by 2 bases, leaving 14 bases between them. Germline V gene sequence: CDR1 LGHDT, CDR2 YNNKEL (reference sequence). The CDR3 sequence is CASSPEASGNYGYTF. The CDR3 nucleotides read TGTGCCAGCAGCCCGGAGGCCAGCGGAAACTATGGCTACACCTTC.

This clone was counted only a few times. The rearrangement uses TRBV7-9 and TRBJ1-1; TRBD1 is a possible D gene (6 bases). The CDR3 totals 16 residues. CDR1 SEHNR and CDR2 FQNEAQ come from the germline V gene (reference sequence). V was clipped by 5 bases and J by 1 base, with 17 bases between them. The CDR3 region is CASSPRGGLGNTEAFF. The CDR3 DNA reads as TGTGCCAGCAGCCCGCGTGGGGGCCTAGGGAACACTGAAGCTTTCTTT.